The entry below gives a single T cell receptor beta chain sequence along with its context. The specificity of this receptor is unknown. Base qualities are not recorded, but no much larger clone differs from it by a single base. Counted from cysteine to phenylalanine, this CDR3 has 15 amino acids. The DNA shown is the 45-base CDR3, in frame from base 1. Between the V and J ends, shortened by 6 bases and 5 bases respectively, the junction contains 19 bases. Taken from the germline V gene (reference sequence), the CDR1 and CDR2 loops are SEHNR and FQNEAQ. The library came from the immunoSEQ multiplex PCR assay. Concerning the study's data processing: A statistical classification framework was built to diagnose cytomegalovirus status from the catalog of TCR beta chain sequences. The source is immuneACCESS, and TCRdb retained only in-frame sequences with V and J called. Part of the clones is not carried over; for the studies checked, unresolved V genes explain less than half of this, and the remainder is unexplained. For V, J and clone size, that table is used; D and trimming come from the DNA. The sample records 65,000 to 90,000 clones, around 96% of which are singletons. Jointly, the top ten make up 3.3% of the sample.

The sample originates from a study of cytomegalovirus exposure and HLA in healthy donors (TCRdb year 2017). With regard to the full study: According to a later analysis, the 120 or so validation repertoires were produced on the same platform as the 600 to 850 repertoires of the first cohort. The study aimed to test whether cataloging public T cell receptors could reveal signatures of past pathogen exposure. Besides the first cohort of roughly 660 subjects, a separate validation cohort made up of 120 different subjects was used. To predict cytomegalovirus infection status, the study combined high-throughput TCR immunosequencing, statistical association of individual TCRs with disease status, and machine learning.

The donors belonged to the validation cohort of around 130 subjects, which was separate from the roughly 700-subject first cohort. What the work shows at the level of the full study, not this receptor alone: A later analysis lacked HLA typing for the validation cohort, so it scored co-occurrence in that cohort across all 130 or so repertoires. The study listed 150 to 200 TCR beta chains as associated with cytomegalovirus. Cytomegalovirus status was reported to be diagnosed by the classifier with high specificity and sensitivity in both the original and validation cohorts. Of the cluster scores, approximately 95% were above 0 in a later analysis, which found that TCRs clustered in the first cohort also tended to co-occur in the 95 to 150 validation repertoires. The authors suggested that the approach could potentially be extended to other disease states and immunological phenotypes. In vitro tests confirmed that three of the cytomegalovirus-associated TCR beta chains recognize cytomegalovirus antigens. While some public TCRs were present in many individuals, most TCR sequences turned up only very rarely across donors.

Recombination joined TRBV7-9 with TRBJ1-1; D gene: possibly TRBD1, on 5 matching bases. Source material: PBMCs. The sequence came from a man aged 18 to 35 in good health and CMV-seronegative. The DNA is TGTGCCAGCAGTTTTGGGTCAGGGAGGGAAACTGAAGCTTTCTTT. It translates to CASSFGSGRETEAFF.